The clone carrying this TCR beta chain was detected a few times. The target antigen is unknown. The data stem from a study of response to subunit inactivated influenza vaccine. Whole-study results and caveats: Few new T cells, the authors suggested, are recruited by each seasonal influenza vaccination.

With 5 bases removed from V and 5 bases from J, the gap between germline ends came to 10 bases. Germline lookup yields CDR1 MDHEN and CDR2 SYDVKM. The CDR3 contains 12 residues. TCRdb processed the RT-PCR reads anew with MiXCR; each CDR3 protein has one entry. Of roughly 150,000 distinct CDR3 sequences detected, approximately 10% appear once; the ten largest clones hold approximately 13%. V usage is TRBV28 and J usage is TRBJ2-7; no firm D call. Sequences were derived from non-naive T cells sorted from PBMCs, sampled 45 days after vaccination. This receptor was identified in a man aged 45-60 years who received an inactivated influenza vaccine. The CDR3, as DNA: TGTGCCAGCAGTGTTGAGGTCCACGAGCAGTACTTC. Residues: CASSVEVHEQYF.